The clone carrying this T cell receptor (beta chain) was counted many times. The CDR3 runs to 12 residues. Germline CDR1 reads SGHTA; CDR2 reads FQGNSA. With 0 bases removed from V and 9 bases from J, the gap between germline ends came to 8 bases. Using RNA template, CDR3s of TCR alpha and beta were amplified with iRepertoire arm-PCR. MiXCR, applied by TCRdb to the multiplex PCR reads, yields one record per CDR3 protein. This sample has about 210,000 distinct CDR3 sequences, with around 32% found just once. The record originates from a study of glioma-infiltrating T cells. The V call is TRBV7-2, the J call TRBJ2-5; no reliable D call. This clonotype originated in a human donor with low-grade glioma or glioblastoma, undergoing nonglioma brain surgery, or in good health (not recorded which). Material for sequencing was glioma tissue, nonneoplastic brain tissue, or PBMCs (not recorded which). DNA for the CDR3: TGTGCCAGCAGCTTAGCCGGCTTAGCCCAGTACTTC. Residues: CASSLAGLAQYF.